This T cell receptor (beta chain) is drawn from a study of OX40 agonist ivuxolimab in advanced cancers. Regarding the complete study: The costimulatory receptor OX40 (CD134) was targeted by ivuxolimab, a fully human IgG2 agonistic monoclonal antibody. The point of sequencing TCRbeta in the periphery was to test whether ivuxolimab changed TCR sequence diversity and drove clonal T-cell expansion. Three dose-escalation patients achieved partial responses, one with hepatocellular carcinoma and two with cutaneous melanoma. Of the roughly 50 dose-escalation patients, hepatocellular carcinoma was present in about 20, melanoma in around 15, renal cell carcinoma in 9 and head and neck cancer in 9. Intravenous ivuxolimab was administered to patients every 2 weeks at six dose levels: 0.01, 0.1, 0.3, 1.5, 3 and 10 mg/kg. The paper describes the monotherapy dose-escalation part (N = 52 patients) of the phase I trial of ivuxolimab. Prior anti-PD-1, anti-PD-L1 or anti-CTLA-4 therapy was permitted, and approximately 42% of dose-escalation patients had received checkpoint inhibitors. In the dose-escalation cohort, approximately 83% of patients were male, and the mean age was 60 years with a range of about 20 to 90. What the study reported, not specific to this receptor: On average, CD8+ T cells showed more expanded clones than CD4+ T cells after ivuxolimab. Low levels of normalized T-cell clonal expansion were also seen in some patients who did not respond. In the 0.1-3.0 mg/kg groups, partial responders were among the patients with the lowest normalized peripheral clonal expansion, particularly in CD8+ T cells. The antigen specificity of the clonally expanded peripheral T cells was not determined. Clonal expansion of both CD4+ and CD8+ blood T cells was observed from baseline to week 6 at doses 0.1 to 3.0 mg/kg.

Patients with autoimmune disease history or receiving systemic immunosuppression were excluded from the trial. Peripheral blood for TCR sequencing was drawn from every dose cohort at baseline, at cycle 4 day 1 and at cycle 7 day 1. The samples were drawn from a first-in-human, open-label, multicenter phase I dose-escalation trial of ivuxolimab. Adults with locally advanced or metastatic melanoma, renal cell, hepatocellular, or head and neck squamous cell carcinoma were enrolled in the trial. Before TCR sequencing, CD4+ and CD8+ T cells were separately sorted from peripheral blood. Germline trimming: 1 base from V, 6 bases from J; junction bases outside gene matches: 7. Via the germline V gene (reference sequence), CDR1 is SGHKS and CDR2 YYEKEE. Taken from cysteine to phenylalanine, the CDR3 has 14 residues. Only the CDR3 DNA stays, 42 bases, in frame from base 1. As regards this clone: There is no known antigen for this receptor. Base-call qualities are not available, and no considerably larger clone is one nucleotide away.

To sequence the TCRbeta CDR3 region, genomic DNA was isolated from the sorted cells. The immunoSEQ Assay was used to sequence the TCRbeta CDR3 regions. The clones in this table, taken by TCRdb from immuneACCESS, are in-frame only. Not every clone is retained; where verified, under half of the shortfall comes from an unresolved V gene, and the cause of the rest is unknown. This sample lists 20,000 to 25,000 clones; 83% were detected once. The ten largest make up approximately 58% of the sample. Recombination connected TRBV5-5 to TRBJ2-7, and 7 bases in between align with TRBD1. This specimen consisted of CD4+ or CD8+ T cells sorted from blood, obtained in a trial of the OX40 agonist ivuxolimab. This TCR derives from an adult with an advanced solid tumor such as melanoma, head and neck, liver or kidney cancer. In nucleotides, the sequence is TGTGCCAGCAGCTTGTATTCTTCAGGGGGCGAGCAGTACTTC. Its translation is CASSLYSSGGEQYF.